This T cell receptor beta chain comes out of a study of T cells after yellow fever vaccination (dated by TCRdb to about 2019). Broadly, across the study: The SMART-Seq v4 Ultra Low Input RNA kit was used to prepare libraries from fractions with low cell numbers. Blood was collected at multiple timepoints before and after primary and secondary immunization, and bulk PBMC replicates and cell subsets were isolated. To follow T-cell clones before and after both primary and booster YFV17D yellow fever vaccination, bulk TCR alpha and beta repertoires underwent longitudinal sequencing. Two healthy male donors, one aged 18 to 29 and one aged 30 to 40 years, made up the cohort. What the authors observed across the whole study: A small share of clonotypes was detected in both CD4 and CD8 compartments, with the overlap likely arising from convergent recombination. After the booster, most clones that had expanded after primary vaccination were detected again (roughly 96% of CD4 and 88% of CD8), suggesting broad maintenance of memory. The secondary T-cell response was found to be weaker but faster than the primary response, with a peak reached on day 5 rather than on day 15. The study included only a couple of donors, which limits how far the findings can be generalized. Because abundant contaminating clonotypes from the bulk population could be contained in FACS-sorted repertoires, computational filtering was required.

Synthesis of TCR cDNA relied on 5'RACE template switching, a step that introduced a universal primer site along with unique molecular identifiers. cDNA synthesis was primed from both the TCR alpha and TCR beta constant segments. Library amplification involved two PCR steps, and the second step added sample barcodes and sequencing adapters. Sequencing of libraries was performed on Illumina HiSeq 2500 (2x100 bp) or NovaSeq (2x150 bp). The paper's processing steps were these. Reads were demultiplexed and collapsed into UMI consensus sequences with MIGEC, and V(D)J alignment was performed with MiXCR. Vaccine-responding clonotypes were defined with edgeR using replicate PBMC samples, requiring FDR below 0.01 and a log2 fold change above 5 up to day 15. Each bulk clonotype received a CD4 or CD8 identity based on whether the sequenced CD4 or CD8 repertoire contained that clonotype at higher abundance. TCRdb redid the processing of the public reads, applying fastp at Q25 and MiXCR, and retained in-frame beta chains. Each entry merges the rows of one CDR3 protein and shows their most common DNA and genes. TCRdb, not the original authors, processed these V and J calls. The sample table holds hundreds of thousands of distinct CDR3 sequences, of which approximately 8% were seen once. The top ten hold 15% to 20% of the sample.

Based on the germline V gene, the CDR1 and CDR2 sequences are SGHRS and YFSETQ. The cysteine opens and the phenylalanine closes a CDR3 of 13 amino acids. The DNA shown is the 39-base CDR3, in frame from base 1. At the junction V is shortened by 7 bases and J by 5 bases; bases outside the gene matches: 2. The meaning of the sample's treatment or condition label: live attenuated yellow fever vaccine strain. At each blood-draw timepoint, two biological replicates of bulk PBMCs were obtained. PBMCs were isolated from peripheral blood using a standard Ficoll-Paque protocol. TriZol was used to extract RNA from bulk PBMCs, from CD4 and CD8 fractions, and from dextramer-positive and dextramer-negative fractions. This clonotype occurred a few times. Its antigen target is currently unknown. Base-call qualities are not available, and no considerably larger clone is one nucleotide away.

This TCR was sampled from a man between 18 and 35 years old who received the YFV17D yellow fever vaccine. This chain is built from TRBV5-1 and TRBJ2-2; 10 bases in between match TRBD1. This specimen consisted of PBMCs, obtained about 49 days after the first yellow fever vaccination. Read as DNA, the sequence is TGCGCCAGCGGGGACAGGGGAACCGGGGAGCTGTTTTTT. Its product reads: CASGDRGTGELFF.